This T cell receptor (beta chain) was observed in a study of cytomegalovirus exposure and HLA in healthy donors. With 60 Vbeta and 13 Jbeta primers, the PCR was carried out. Sequenced by immunoSEQ multiplex PCR; TCRdb stores in-frame clones only, minus some. The sample has approximately 190,000 clones, 80% seen once; the top ten hold 6.3%. Regarding the study as a whole: Accurate prediction of most subjects' HLA-A and HLA-B alleles from TCR beta sequences was reported. Sequencing likely produced, as an artifact, a cluster of highly shared sequence variants.

Germline CDR1 is MNHEY and CDR2 is SMNVEV (reference sequence). Trimming removed 4 bases from V and 5 bases from J; junction bases left unmatched: 3. This CDR3 contains 14 residues. For this clone: Antigen: not known.

The receptor comes from a man aged 40-55 years in good health and CMV-seropositive. Input material: PBMCs. The gene calls are TRBV27 and TRBJ2-7, with 12 positions matching TRBD1. CDR3 in DNA: TGTGCCAGCAGTTCCGGGACAGGGGGCAACGAGCAGTACTTC. It encodes CASSSGTGGNEQYF.